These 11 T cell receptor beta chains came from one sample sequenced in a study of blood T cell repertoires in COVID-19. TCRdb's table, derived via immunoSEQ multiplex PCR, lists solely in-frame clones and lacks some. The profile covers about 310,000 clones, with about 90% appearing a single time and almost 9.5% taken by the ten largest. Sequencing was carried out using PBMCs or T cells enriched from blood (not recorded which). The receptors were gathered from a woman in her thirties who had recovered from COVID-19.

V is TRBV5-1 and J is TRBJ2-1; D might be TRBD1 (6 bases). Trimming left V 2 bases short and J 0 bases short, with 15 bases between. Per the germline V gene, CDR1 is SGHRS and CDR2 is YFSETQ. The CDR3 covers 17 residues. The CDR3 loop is CASSLDNRAASYNEQFF. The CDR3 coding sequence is TGCGCCAGCAGCTTAGACAACAGGGCCGCCTCCTACAATGAGCAGTTCTTC.

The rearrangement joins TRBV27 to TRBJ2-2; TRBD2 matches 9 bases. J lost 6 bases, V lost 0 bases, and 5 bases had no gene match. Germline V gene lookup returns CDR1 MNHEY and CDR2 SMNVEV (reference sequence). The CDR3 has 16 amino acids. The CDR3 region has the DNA TGTGCCAGCAGTTTATCCGCGGGAGGGTCGGCCGGGGAGCTGTTTTTT. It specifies CASSLSAGGSAGELFF.

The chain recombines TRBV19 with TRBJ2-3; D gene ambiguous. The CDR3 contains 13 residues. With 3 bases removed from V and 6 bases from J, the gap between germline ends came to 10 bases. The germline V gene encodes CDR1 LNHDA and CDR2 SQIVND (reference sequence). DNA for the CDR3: TGTGCCAGTAGTATTGCCAGGCAGGATACGCAGTATTTT. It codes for CASSIARQDTQYF. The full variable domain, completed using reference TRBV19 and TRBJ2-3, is DGGITQSPKYLFRKEGQNVTLSCEQNLNHDAMYWYRQDPGQGLRLIYYSQIVNDFQKGDIAEGYSVSREKKESFPLTVTSAQKNPTAFYLCASSIARQDTQYFGPGTRLTVL.

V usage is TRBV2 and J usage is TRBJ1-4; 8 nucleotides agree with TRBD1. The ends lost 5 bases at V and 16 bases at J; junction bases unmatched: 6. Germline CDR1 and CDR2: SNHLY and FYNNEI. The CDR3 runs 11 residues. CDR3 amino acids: CASSWGQAKFF. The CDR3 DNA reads TGTGCCAGCAGTTGGGGACAGGCGAAGTTTTTT.

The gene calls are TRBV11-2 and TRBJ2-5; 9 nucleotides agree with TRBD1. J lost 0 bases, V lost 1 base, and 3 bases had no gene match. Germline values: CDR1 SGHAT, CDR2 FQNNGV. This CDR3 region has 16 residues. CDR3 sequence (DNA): TGTGCCAGCAGCTTAGGTGGGACAGGGCACCAAGAGACCCAGTACTTC. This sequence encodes CASSLGGTGHQETQYF.

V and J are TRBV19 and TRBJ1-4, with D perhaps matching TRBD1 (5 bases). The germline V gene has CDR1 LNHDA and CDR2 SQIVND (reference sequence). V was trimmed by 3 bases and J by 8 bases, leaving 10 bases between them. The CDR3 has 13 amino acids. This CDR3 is CASSMSREEKLFF. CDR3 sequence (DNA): TGTGCCAGTAGTATGTCCAGGGAAGAAAAACTGTTTTTT.

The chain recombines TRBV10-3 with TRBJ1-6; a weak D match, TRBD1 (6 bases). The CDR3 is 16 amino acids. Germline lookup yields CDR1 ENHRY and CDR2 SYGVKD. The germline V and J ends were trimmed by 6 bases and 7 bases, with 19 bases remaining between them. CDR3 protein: CAISPRGGSENSPLHF. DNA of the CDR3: TGTGCCATCAGCCCGAGGGGGGGAAGTGAGAATTCACCCCTCCACTTT.

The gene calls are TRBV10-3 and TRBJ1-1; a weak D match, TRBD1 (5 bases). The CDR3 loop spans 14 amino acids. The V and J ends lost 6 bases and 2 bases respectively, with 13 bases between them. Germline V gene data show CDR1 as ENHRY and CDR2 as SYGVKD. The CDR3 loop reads CAISQQTANTEAFF. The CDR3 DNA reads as TGTGCCATCAGCCAACAGACAGCCAACACTGAAGCTTTCTTT.

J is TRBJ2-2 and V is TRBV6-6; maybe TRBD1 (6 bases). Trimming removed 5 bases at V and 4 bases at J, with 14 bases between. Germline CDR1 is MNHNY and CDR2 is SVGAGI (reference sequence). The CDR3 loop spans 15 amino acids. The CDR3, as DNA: TGTGCCAGCAGTCAGTCAGGGGTCGCCACCGGGGAGCTGTTTTTT. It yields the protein CASSQSGVATGELFF.

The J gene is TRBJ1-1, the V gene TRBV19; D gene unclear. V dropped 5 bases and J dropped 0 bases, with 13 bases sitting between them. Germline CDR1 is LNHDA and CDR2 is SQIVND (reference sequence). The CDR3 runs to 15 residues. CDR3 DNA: TGTGCCAGTAGTGCTCACGGGGTGTTGAACACTGAAGCTTTCTTT. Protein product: CASSAHGVLNTEAFF.

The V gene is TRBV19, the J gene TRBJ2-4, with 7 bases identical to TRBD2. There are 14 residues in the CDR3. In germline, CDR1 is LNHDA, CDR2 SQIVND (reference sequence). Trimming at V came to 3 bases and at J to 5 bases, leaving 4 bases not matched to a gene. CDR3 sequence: CASSIGLAENIQYF. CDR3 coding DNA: TGTGCCAGTAGTATTGGTCTAGCGGAAAACATTCAGTACTTC.